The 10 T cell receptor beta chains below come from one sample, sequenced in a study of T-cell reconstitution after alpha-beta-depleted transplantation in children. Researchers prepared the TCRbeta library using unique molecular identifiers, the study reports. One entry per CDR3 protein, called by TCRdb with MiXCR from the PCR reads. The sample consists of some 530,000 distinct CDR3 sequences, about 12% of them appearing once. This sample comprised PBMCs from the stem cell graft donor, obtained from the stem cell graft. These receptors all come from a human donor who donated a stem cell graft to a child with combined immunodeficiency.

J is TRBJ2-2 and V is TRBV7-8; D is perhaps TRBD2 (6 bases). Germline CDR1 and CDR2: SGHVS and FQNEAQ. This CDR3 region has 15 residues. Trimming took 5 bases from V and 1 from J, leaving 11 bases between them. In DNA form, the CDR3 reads TGTGCCAGCAGCCAATGGAGGGTGAACACCGGGGAGCTGTTTTTT. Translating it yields CASSQWRVNTGELFF. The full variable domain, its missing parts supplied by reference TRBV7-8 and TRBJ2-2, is GAGVSQSPRYKVAKRGQDVALRCDPISGHVSLFWYQQALGQGPEFLTYFQNEAQLDKSGLPSDRFFAERPEGSVSTLKIQRTQQEDSAVYLCASSQWRVNTGELFFGEGSRLTVL.

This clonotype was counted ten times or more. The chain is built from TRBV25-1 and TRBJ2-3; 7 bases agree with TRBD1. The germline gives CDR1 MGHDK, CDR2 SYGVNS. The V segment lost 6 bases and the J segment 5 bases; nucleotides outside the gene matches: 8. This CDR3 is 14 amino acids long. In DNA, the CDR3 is TGTGCCAGCAGCGGGACAGAAGGGCTAGATACGCAGTATTTT. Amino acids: CASSGTEGLDTQYF.

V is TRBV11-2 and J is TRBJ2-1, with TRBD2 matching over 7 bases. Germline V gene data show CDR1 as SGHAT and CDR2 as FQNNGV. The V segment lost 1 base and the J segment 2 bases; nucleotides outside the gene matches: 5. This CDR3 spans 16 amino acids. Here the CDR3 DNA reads TGTGCCAGCAGCTTAGTTGGAGCGGGGACCTACAATGAGCAGTTCTTC. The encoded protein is CASSLVGAGTYNEQFF.

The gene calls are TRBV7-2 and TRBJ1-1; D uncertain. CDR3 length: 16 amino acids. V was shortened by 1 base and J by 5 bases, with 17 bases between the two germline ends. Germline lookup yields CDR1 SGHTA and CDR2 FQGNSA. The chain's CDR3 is CASSLGGSVSRTEAFF. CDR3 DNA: TGTGCCAGCAGCTTAGGAGGATCAGTTTCGAGAACTGAAGCTTTCTTT.

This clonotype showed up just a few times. The CDR3 DNA follows: TGTGCCAGCTCACCGACGATAGCGGGGGAAGAGCAGTTCTTC. It yields the protein CASSPTIAGEEQFF. The rearrangement joins TRBV18 to TRBJ2-1, with 9 bases identical to TRBD2. The CDR3 is made up of 14 amino acids. Germline-derived CDR1 and CDR2 are KGHSH and LQKENI. The V and J ends lost 3 bases and 10 bases, in that order; junction bases with no gene match: 7. The full variable domain, its missing parts supplied by reference TRBV18 and TRBJ2-1, is NAGVMQNPRHLVRRRGQEARLRCSPMKGHSHVYWYRQLPEEGLKFMVYLQKENIIDESGMPKERFSAEFPKEGPSILRIQQVVRGDSAAYFCASSPTIAGEEQFFGPGTRLTVL.

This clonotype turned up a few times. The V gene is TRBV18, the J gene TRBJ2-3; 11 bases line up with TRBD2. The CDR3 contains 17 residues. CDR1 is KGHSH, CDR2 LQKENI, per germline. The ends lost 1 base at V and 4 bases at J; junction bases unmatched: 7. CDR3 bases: TGTGCCAGCTCACCACTGACTAGCGGGGAGGCGGCAGATACGCAGTATTTT. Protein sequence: CASSPLTSGEAADTQYF.

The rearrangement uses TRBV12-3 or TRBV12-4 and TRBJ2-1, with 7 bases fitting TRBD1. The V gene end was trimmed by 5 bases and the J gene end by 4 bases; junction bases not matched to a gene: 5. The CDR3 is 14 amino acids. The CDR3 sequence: CASSHQGEYNEQFF. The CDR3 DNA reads TGTGCCAGCAGTCACCAGGGGGAGTACAATGAGCAGTTCTTC.

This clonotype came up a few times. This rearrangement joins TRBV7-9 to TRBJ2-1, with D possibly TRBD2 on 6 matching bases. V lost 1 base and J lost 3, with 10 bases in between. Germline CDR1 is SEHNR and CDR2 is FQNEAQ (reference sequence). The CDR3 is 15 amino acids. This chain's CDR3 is CASSLDWGGYNEQFF. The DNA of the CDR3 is TGTGCCAGCAGCTTAGACTGGGGAGGCTACAATGAGCAGTTCTTC.

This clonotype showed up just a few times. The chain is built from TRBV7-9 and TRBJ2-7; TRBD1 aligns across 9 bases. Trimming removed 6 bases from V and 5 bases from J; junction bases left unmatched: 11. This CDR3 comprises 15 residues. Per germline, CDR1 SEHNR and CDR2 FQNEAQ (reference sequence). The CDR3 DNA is TGTGCCAGCAGTTTCATGACAGGGGGAGGCAACGAGCAGTACTTC. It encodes CASSFMTGGGNEQYF.

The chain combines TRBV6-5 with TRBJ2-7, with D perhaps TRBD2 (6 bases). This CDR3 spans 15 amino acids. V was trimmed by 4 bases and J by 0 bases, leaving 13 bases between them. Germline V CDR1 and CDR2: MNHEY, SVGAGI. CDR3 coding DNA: TGTGCCAGCAGTTCGACTAGTTTGAGCTCCTACGAGCAGTACTTC. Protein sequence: CASSSTSLSSYEQYF.